This paragraph covers one T cell receptor beta chain sequence. Its target antigen remains unknown. The record has no base qualities; no much larger clone is one base away. The method behind the library was the immunoSEQ multiplex PCR assay. The immuneACCESS repertoire file appears here via TCRdb, limited to in-frame rearrangements. These files lack a portion of the clones; in checked studies, under half of the deficit traces to unresolved V genes, and the cause of the others is not known. This sample lists tens of thousands of clones; roughly 90% were detected once. About 4.7% of the sample is held by the ten biggest clonotypes. The data are from a study of technical replicates of blood from a few donors (dated by TCRdb to 2016 to 2017). Germline trimming: 3 bases from V, 0 bases from J; junction bases outside gene matches: 5. The CDR3 contains 16 residues, cysteine and phenylalanine counted. CDR3 DNA only is kept here, 48 bases in frame from base 1. From a lookup of the germline V gene, CDR1 and CDR2 are SGHRS and YFSETQ.

This clonotype was obtained from a human donor in good health. Some clones in this sample may be carry-over from other donors' samples. Recombination linked TRBV5-1 to TRBJ2-1; TRBD2 aligns with 8 central bases. Source material: PBMCs. At the DNA level, the sequence is TGCGCCAGCAGCTCCCCCCGGGGGGGCTCCTACAATGAGCAGTTCTTC. It translates as CASSSPRGGSYNEQFF.